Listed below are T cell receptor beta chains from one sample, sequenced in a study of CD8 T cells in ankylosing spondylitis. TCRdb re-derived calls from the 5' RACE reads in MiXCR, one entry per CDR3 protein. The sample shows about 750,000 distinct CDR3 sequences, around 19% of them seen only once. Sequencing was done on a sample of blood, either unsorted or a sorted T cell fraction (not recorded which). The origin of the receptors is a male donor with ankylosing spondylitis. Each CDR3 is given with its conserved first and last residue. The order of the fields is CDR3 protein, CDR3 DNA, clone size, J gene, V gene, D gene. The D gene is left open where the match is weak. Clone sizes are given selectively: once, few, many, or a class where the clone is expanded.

CDR3 protein: CASSLQGQRSGANVLTF
CDR3 DNA: TGTGCCAGCAGTTTACAGGGACAACGCTCTGGGGCCAACGTCCTGACTTTC
clone size: few
J gene: TRBJ2-6
V gene: TRBV27
D gene: -

CDR3 protein: CASSPLAGTGYTF
CDR3 DNA: TGTGCCAGCAGCCCGTTGGCGGGAACTGGCTACACCTTC
clone size: -
J gene: TRBJ1-2
V gene: TRBV11-2
D gene: -

CDR3 protein: CASSFLGSGTQYF
CDR3 DNA: TGTGCCAGCAGCTTCTTGGGTTCTGGGACCCAGTACTTC
clone size: once
J gene: TRBJ2-5
V gene: TRBV7-2
D gene: -

CDR3 protein: CASRSLAVSYF
CDR3 DNA: TGTGCCAGTAGGTCATTAGCGGTCTCGTACTTC
clone size: few
J gene: TRBJ2-7
V gene: TRBV28
D gene: -

CDR3 protein: CASSLYGGGYEKLFF
CDR3 DNA: TGCGCCAGCAGCTTGTATGGGGGGGGATATGAAAAACTGTTTTTT
clone size: -
J gene: TRBJ1-4
V gene: TRBV5-1
D gene: -

CDR3 protein: CSAIAGSGTDTQYF
CDR3 DNA: TGCAGCGCCATAGCGGGATCGGGCACAGATACGCAGTATTTT
clone size: few
J gene: TRBJ2-3
V gene: TRBV29-1
D gene: TRBD2

CDR3 protein: CARSLGKAGLISNTGELFF
CDR3 DNA: TGTGCCCGCAGTTTAGGGAAAGCAGGGCTCATCTCGAACACCGGGGAGCTGTTTTTT
clone size: -
J gene: TRBJ2-2
V gene: TRBV12-3/TRBV12-4
D gene: -

CDR3 protein: CSARGGQGASYNEQFF
CDR3 DNA: TGCAGTGCTAGAGGGGGTCAGGGGGCCTCCTACAATGAGCAGTTCTTC
clone size: -
J gene: TRBJ2-1
V gene: TRBV20-1
D gene: TRBD1

CDR3 protein: CASSLGQPDTQYF
CDR3 DNA: TGCGCCAGCAGCTTGGGACAGCCAGATACGCAGTATTTT
clone size: few
J gene: TRBJ2-3
V gene: TRBV5-1
D gene: -

CDR3 protein: CASKDGGRAFTGELFF
CDR3 DNA: TGTGCCAGCAAGGATGGCGGGAGGGCCTTCACCGGGGAGCTGTTTTTT
clone size: -
J gene: TRBJ2-2
V gene: TRBV12-3/TRBV12-4
D gene: TRBD2

CDR3 protein: CASSQASTTGELFF
CDR3 DNA: TGCGCCAGCAGCCAAGCTAGTACCACCGGGGAGCTGTTTTTT
clone size: -
J gene: TRBJ2-2
V gene: TRBV4-1
D gene: -

CDR3 protein: CATSDYLRLAGGPIGTQYF
CDR3 DNA: TGTGCCACCAGTGATTATTTGAGACTAGCGGGGGGCCCAATCGGGACCCAGTACTTC
clone size: -
J gene: TRBJ2-5
V gene: TRBV24-1
D gene: TRBD2

CDR3 protein: CASTWLREQETQYF
CDR3 DNA: TGTGCCAGCACCTGGTTGAGGGAGCAAGAGACCCAGTACTTC
clone size: -
J gene: TRBJ2-5
V gene: TRBV7-6
D gene: -

CDR3 protein: CSASYGGPQHF
CDR3 DNA: TGCAGTGCTAGTTATGGAGGGCCCCAGCATTTT
clone size: few
J gene: TRBJ1-5
V gene: TRBV20-1
D gene: -

CDR3 protein: CASGLDGGAGTDTQYF
CDR3 DNA: TGTGCCAGCGGATTAGACGGGGGGGCCGGTACAGATACGCAGTATTTT
clone size: -
J gene: TRBJ2-3
V gene: TRBV9
D gene: TRBD2

CDR3 protein: CASSSRDREHNEQFF
CDR3 DNA: TGTGCCAGCAGTTCCCGGGACAGGGAACACAATGAGCAGTTCTTC
clone size: -
J gene: TRBJ2-1
V gene: TRBV6-5
D gene: TRBD1

CDR3 protein: CASSHPRDRGTYGYTF
CDR3 DNA: TGTGCCAGCAGCCATCCCCGGGACAGGGGGACCTATGGCTACACCTTC
clone size: -
J gene: TRBJ1-2
V gene: TRBV14
D gene: TRBD1

CDR3 protein: CASSNLRRAFYEQYF
CDR3 DNA: TGTGCCAGCAGCAACTTACGGAGGGCCTTCTACGAGCAGTACTTC
clone size: -
J gene: TRBJ2-7
V gene: TRBV7-2
D gene: -

CDR3 protein: CASRGTKEYGQYF
CDR3 DNA: TGTGCCAGCAGAGGGACAAAGGAGTACGGGCAGTATTTT
clone size: few
J gene: TRBJ2-3
V gene: TRBV6-2/TRBV6-3
D gene: -

CDR3 protein: CASSLGTVGEKLFF
CDR3 DNA: TGTGCCAGCAGCTTAGGCACAGTTGGTGAAAAACTGTTTTTT
clone size: -
J gene: TRBJ1-4
V gene: TRBV7-9
D gene: -

CDR3 protein: CASSRRTSGRINEQFF
CDR3 DNA: TGTGCCAGCAGCCGCCGGACTAGCGGGAGGATAAATGAGCAGTTCTTC
clone size: few
J gene: TRBJ2-1
V gene: TRBV14
D gene: TRBD2

CDR3 protein: CASSQEIGHDQPQHF
CDR3 DNA: TGCGCCAGCAGCCAAGAAATAGGGCATGATCAGCCCCAGCATTTT
clone size: few
J gene: TRBJ1-5
V gene: TRBV4-1
D gene: -

CDR3 protein: CASSLRSSEGTDTQYF
CDR3 DNA: TGCGCCAGCAGCTTGAGGTCCAGTGAAGGAACAGATACGCAGTATTTT
clone size: few
J gene: TRBJ2-3
V gene: TRBV5-1
D gene: -

CDR3 protein: CASSLGTDLNQPQHF
CDR3 DNA: TGTGCCAGCAGCTTAGGGACGGACCTAAATCAGCCCCAGCATTTT
clone size: few
J gene: TRBJ1-5
V gene: TRBV7-8
D gene: -

CDR3 protein: CASRQQGAYEQYF
CDR3 DNA: TGTGCCAGTAGGCAACAGGGCGCCTACGAGCAGTACTTC
clone size: -
J gene: TRBJ2-7
V gene: TRBV19
D gene: -

CDR3 protein: CASSHGTGATFTPQHF
CDR3 DNA: TGTGCCAGCAGCCATGGGACAGGGGCAACTTTCACGCCCCAGCATTTT
clone size: few
J gene: TRBJ1-5
V gene: TRBV7-8
D gene: TRBD1

CDR3 protein: CASSQDRGLIGGYTF
CDR3 DNA: TGTGCCAGCAGCCAGGATAGGGGGCTAATTGGTGGCTACACCTTC
clone size: many
J gene: TRBJ1-2
V gene: TRBV9
D gene: TRBD1

CDR3 protein: CSALEGETQYF
CDR3 DNA: TGCAGTGCTTTAGAGGGGGAGACCCAGTACTTC
clone size: -
J gene: TRBJ2-5
V gene: TRBV20-1
D gene: -

CDR3 protein: CASSRESSQPQHF
CDR3 DNA: TGTGCCAGCAGTCGGGAGTCAAGCCAGCCCCAGCATTTT
clone size: few
J gene: TRBJ1-5
V gene: TRBV12-3/TRBV12-4
D gene: -

CDR3 protein: CASSGNTGLSYGYTF
CDR3 DNA: TGTGCCAGCAGTGGAAACACAGGTTTGAGCTATGGCTACACCTTC
clone size: few
J gene: TRBJ1-2
V gene: TRBV12-3/TRBV12-4
D gene: -

CDR3 protein: CASSLSISEAFF
CDR3 DNA: TGTGCCAGCAGCTTATCGATATCCGAAGCTTTCTTT
clone size: many
J gene: TRBJ1-1
V gene: TRBV7-9
D gene: -

CDR3 protein: CASATSGANVLTF
CDR3 DNA: TGTGCCAGCGCCACCTCTGGGGCCAACGTCCTGACTTTC
clone size: few
J gene: TRBJ2-6
V gene: TRBV25-1
D gene: -

CDR3 protein: CSAHRGGRDTGELFF
CDR3 DNA: TGCAGTGCCCACCGCGGGGGGAGGGACACCGGGGAGCTGTTTTTT
clone size: -
J gene: TRBJ2-2
V gene: TRBV20-1
D gene: TRBD2

CDR3 protein: CASSLWGRLAKNIQYF
CDR3 DNA: TGTGCCAGCAGCTTGTGGGGCCGTCTAGCCAAAAACATTCAGTACTTC
clone size: -
J gene: TRBJ2-4
V gene: TRBV5-6
D gene: -

CDR3 protein: CASSLVSLGRNEQFF
CDR3 DNA: TGTGCCAGCAGCTTAGTGTCCTTGGGGCGCAATGAGCAGTTCTTC
clone size: -
J gene: TRBJ2-1
V gene: TRBV7-6
D gene: -

CDR3 protein: CASSIRVSSGNTIYF
CDR3 DNA: TGTGCCAGCAGTATCCGGGTCTCCTCTGGAAACACCATATATTTT
clone size: -
J gene: TRBJ1-3
V gene: TRBV12-3/TRBV12-4
D gene: -

CDR3 protein: CASGSTSAGYEQYF
CDR3 DNA: TGTGCTAGTGGTTCAACTTCGGCAGGGTACGAGCAGTACTTC
clone size: -
J gene: TRBJ2-7
V gene: TRBV12-5
D gene: -

CDR3 protein: CSARDLGGIATNEKLFF
CDR3 DNA: TGCAGTGCTAGAGATCTAGGGGGGATTGCAACTAATGAAAAACTGTTTTTT
clone size: -
J gene: TRBJ1-4
V gene: TRBV20-1
D gene: -

CDR3 protein: CASSSAPGGPEAFF
CDR3 DNA: TGTGCCAGCAGTTCCGCCCCAGGGGGGCCTGAAGCTTTCTTT
clone size: -
J gene: TRBJ1-1
V gene: TRBV6-2/TRBV6-3
D gene: TRBD1